The 18 T cell receptor beta chains reported below all come from one sample, sequenced in a study of cytomegalovirus exposure and HLA in healthy donors. The PCR made use of 60 Vbeta and 13 Jbeta primers. Profiling relied on immunoSEQ multiplex PCR, and the TCRdb table lists in-frame clones only, not all of them. The data show 150,000 or so clones, approximately 80% seen once. The specimen sequenced was PBMCs. The origin of the receptors is a woman aged 40 to 50 in good health and CMV-seropositive.

This clone was seen only a few times. This chain links TRBV6-1 with TRBJ2-7; weak D call: TRBD1 (6 bases). With 6 bases removed from V and 3 bases from J, the gap between germline ends came to 15 bases. The CDR3 is 14 amino acids. CDR1 is MNHNS, CDR2 SASEGT, per germline. The CDR3 reads CASSQTGGGYEQYF. The CDR3 coding sequence is TGTGCCAGCAGCCAGACAGGTGGGGGCTACGAGCAGTACTTC.

The genes are TRBV7-7 and TRBJ2-2; D not resolved. Between the trimmed V and J ends, which lost 8 bases and 7 bases, there was a span of 8 bases. CDR3 size: 11 residues. Looked up from germline, CDR1 is SSHAT and CDR2 is FNYEAQ (reference sequence). The CDR3 is CASRSGGELFF. CDR3 nucleotide sequence: TGTGCCAGCCGGTCGGGCGGGGAGCTGTTTTTT.

The V and J genes are TRBV5-1 and TRBJ2-7; D possibly corresponds to TRBD1 (6 bases). The CDR3 is made up of 13 amino acids. Between the trimmed V and J ends, which lost 8 bases and 2 bases, there was a span of 14 bases. The germline gives CDR1 SGHRS, CDR2 YFSETQ. Here the CDR3 reads CASSTGPTYEQYF. CDR3 coding DNA: TGCGCCAGTTCGACAGGACCAACCTACGAGCAGTACTTC.

DNA for the CDR3: TGTGCCAGCAGCTTCGGGGGTTTCCAAGAGACCCAGTACTTC. It specifies CASSFGGFQETQYF. The V call is TRBV28, the J call TRBJ2-5, with D perhaps matching TRBD2 (6 bases). V was trimmed by 6 bases and J by 1 base, leaving 12 bases between them. Looked up from germline, CDR1 is MDHEN and CDR2 is SYDVKM. CDR3 length: 14 amino acids.

To note about this clone: One end of the junction fails to match germline, which may point to a read error. The V and J genes are TRBV4-2 and TRBJ2-6; D is possibly TRBD2 (5 bases). The CDR3 has 14 amino acids. CDR1 and CDR2 (germline): LGHNA, YNFKEQ. Here the CDR3 DNA reads TGTGCCAGCAGCCACCCCCGGGGTACCAACGGCCTGACTTTC. It specifies CASSHPRGTNGLTF.

The V gene is TRBV6-1, the J gene TRBJ1-1, with a tentative D call TRBD1 (6 bases). V lost 5 bases and J 2 bases, leaving 12 bases between the germline ends. The CDR3 consists of 14 residues. CDR1 is MNHNS, CDR2 SASEGT, per germline. CDR3 sequence reads: CASSSQGTNTEAFF. DNA of the CDR3: TGTGCCAGCAGTTCACAGGGAACTAACACTGAAGCTTTCTTT.

The chain couples TRBV7-2 to TRBJ2-5, with D perhaps matching TRBD2 (5 bases). This CDR3 contains 14 residues. Germline values: CDR1 SGHTA, CDR2 FQGNSA. The V and J ends lost 5 bases and 1 base respectively, with 11 bases between them. CDR3 amino acids: CASSPSRAQETQYF. The CDR3, as DNA: TGTGCCAGCAGCCCCTCGAGGGCCCAAGAGACCCAGTACTTC.

This chain uses TRBV9 with TRBJ2-1; 7 nucleotides align to TRBD1. The CDR3 runs to 13 residues. Trimming removed 4 bases from V and 8 bases from J; junction bases left unmatched: 6. CDR1 and CDR2 from the germline V gene are SGDLS and YYNGEE. The DNA for the CDR3 is TGTGCCAGCAGCCCGACAGGGTTTGATGAGCAGTTCTTC. It codes for CASSPTGFDEQFF.

The chain carries TRBV18 and TRBJ1-3; D gene unclear. Germline loops: CDR1 KGHSH, CDR2 LQKENI. V lost 2 bases to trimming and J lost 3 bases, with 8 bases between them. This CDR3 comprises 14 residues. The CDR3 DNA reads TGTGCCAGCTCACCAACCGGTTTTGGAAACACCATATATTTT. Residues: CASSPTGFGNTIYF.

This clone has a single count. The chain joins TRBV9 to TRBJ2-5; a weak D match, TRBD1 (6 bases). V lost 0 bases and J lost 1, with 19 bases in between. The length of the CDR3 is 18 residues. Germline-derived CDR1 and CDR2 are SGDLS and YYNGEE. CDR3 protein: CASSVVAGLLGAQETQYF. CDR3 bases: TGTGCCAGCAGCGTAGTTGCTGGTCTTTTGGGGGCCCAAGAGACCCAGTACTTC. The entire variable domain, with the rest obtained from reference TRBV9 and TRBJ2-5, is as follows: DSGVTQTPKHLITATGQRVTLRCSPRSGDLSVYWYQQSLDQGLQFLIQYYNGEERAKGNILERFSAQQFPDLHSELNLSSLELGDSALYFCASSVVAGLLGAQETQYFGPGTRLLVL.

The chain is built from TRBV5-4 and TRBJ1-2; perhaps TRBD1 as D (6 bases). Germline V CDR1 and CDR2: SGHNT, YYREEE (reference sequence). This CDR3 has 14 residues. Trimming took off 3 bases at V and 4 bases at J, with 13 bases between the two ends. CDR3 residues: CASSYRVTGYGYTF. CDR3 DNA: TGTGCCAGCAGCTACAGGGTAACGGGCTATGGCTACACCTTC.

The V call is TRBV15, the J call TRBJ2-1; D perhaps matches TRBD2 (6 bases). Trimming took 0 bases from V and 5 from J, leaving 11 bases between them. The CDR3 is made up of 15 amino acids. Germline-derived CDR1 and CDR2 are LNHNV and YYDKDF (reference sequence). The CDR3 here is CATSRDPTSDNEQFF. The CDR3, as DNA: TGTGCCACCAGCAGAGATCCGACTAGTGACAATGAGCAGTTCTTC.

This clone was seen once. The chain is built from TRBV6-1 and TRBJ2-1, with TRBD2 as a possible D gene (6 bases). This CDR3 is 17 amino acids long. CDR1 is MNHNS, CDR2 SASEGT, per germline. Trimming removed 2 bases at V and 7 bases at J, with 21 bases between. CDR3 protein: CASSESRIRAGTNEQFF. DNA of the CDR3: TGTGCCAGCAGTGAATCCCGAATCAGGGCAGGGACTAATGAGCAGTTCTTC.

In its sample, this clone was seen a few times. The chain combines TRBV5-1 with TRBJ1-6; 7 bases line up with TRBD1. Germline CDR1 is SGHRS and CDR2 is YFSETQ. Germline trimming cut 2 bases from V and 7 bases from J; bases unmatched to any gene: 6. The CDR3 extends over 15 amino acids. The CDR3 DNA sequence: TGCGCCAGCAGCTTAAACCGGGACAGCAATTCACCCCTCCACTTT. It specifies CASSLNRDSNSPLHF.

The chain couples TRBV6-6 to TRBJ1-2, with 8 bases aligning to TRBD1. The CDR3 extends over 12 amino acids. CDR1 is MNHNY, CDR2 SVGAGI, per germline (reference sequence). V shed 6 bases, J shed 4 bases, and the junction held 1 base outside the gene matches. In DNA, the CDR3 is TGTGCCAGCAGACAGGGGGGCTATGGCTACACCTTC. Amino acids: CASRQGGYGYTF.

The genes are TRBV19 and TRBJ2-3; weak D call: TRBD2 (6 bases). V was cut by 4 bases and J by 4 bases, with 12 bases left in between. Germline CDR1 is LNHDA and CDR2 is SQIVND (reference sequence). This CDR3 region has 14 residues. CDR3 protein: CASSTQTGADTQYF. CDR3 nucleotides: TGTGCCAGTAGTACCCAGACGGGGGCAGATACGCAGTATTTT.

The chain recombines TRBV28 with TRBJ1-6; D is ambiguous. V shed 1 base and J shed 10 bases, with 14 bases lying between them. The V gene's germline CDR1 is MDHEN and CDR2 SYDVKM. This CDR3 is 15 amino acids long. In DNA, the CDR3 is TGTGCCAGCAGTTTATCGGGGATCGGTGACTCACCCCTCCACTTT. Translated: CASSLSGIGDSPLHF.

This rearrangement joins TRBV5-5 to TRBJ1-2; 7 nucleotides match TRBD1. CDR1 SGHKS and CDR2 YYEKEE come from the germline V gene (reference sequence). The junction had 4 bases not matched to a gene; V was cut back by 0 bases and J by 5 bases. The CDR3 has 14 residues. In nucleotides, the CDR3 is TGTGCCAGCAGCTTGGCCGACAGGGCGTATGGCTACACCTTC. Translation gives CASSLADRAYGYTF. Combining the CDR3 with reference TRBV5-5 and TRBJ1-2 gives the whole variable domain DAGVTQSPTHLIKTRGQQVTLRCSPISGHKSVSWYQQVLGQGPQFIFQYYEKEERGRGNFPDRFSARQFPNYSSELNVNALLLGDSALYLCASSLADRAYGYTFGSGTRLTVV.